The 17 T cell receptor beta chains listed next were all sequenced from one sample in a study of T cell responses to AZD1222 COVID-19 vaccine. Generated by immunoSEQ multiplex PCR, the TCRdb table keeps only in-frame clones and is missing some. The repertoire consists of some 97,000 clones, with around 87% occurring once and the leading ten covering more than 3.5%. Source: peripheral blood, taken on day 0 of MenACWY control vaccination. Receptor source: an adult in good health.

The chain is built from TRBV7-9 and TRBJ2-2, with D possibly called TRBD1 or TRBD2 (5 bases each). CDR1 and CDR2 (germline): SEHNR, FQNEAQ (reference sequence). V lost 4 bases and J lost 6, with 24 bases in between. The CDR3 contains 18 residues. In nucleotides, the CDR3 is TGTGCCAGCAGCTCCCCTAAAAACGGGGCAAAAGGTCCCGGGGAGCTGTTTTTT. Protein sequence: CASSSPKNGAKGPGELFF.

This clone has only one observation. The chain uses TRBV24-1 and TRBJ2-2; TRBD1 matches 9 bases. The CDR3 extends over 16 amino acids. Germline values: CDR1 KGHDR, CDR2 SFDVKD. V was pared by 4 bases and J by 6 bases, with 8 bases of the junction left unmatched. The CDR3 here is CATSDLGQGTAGELFF. CDR3 nucleotide sequence: TGTGCCACCAGTGACCTCGGACAGGGGACAGCCGGGGAGCTGTTTTTT.

The CDR3 coding sequence is TGTGCCAGCAGCCAGGGGGTGGATCAGCCCCAGCATTTT. Amino acids: CASSQGVDQPQHF. The gene calls are TRBV3-1 (or the pseudogene TRBV3-2) and TRBJ1-5, with D maybe TRBD1 (5 bases). Per the germline V gene, CDR1 is LGHDT and CDR2 is YNNKEL (reference sequence). The CDR3 has 13 residues. Trimming left V 3 bases short and J 5 bases short, with 8 bases between.

This clone was observed a handful of times. The genes are TRBV7-2 and TRBJ1-1; D is uncertain. CDR3 length: 13 amino acids. CDR1 is SGHTA and CDR2 is FQGNSA in the germline V gene. With 3 bases removed from V and 2 bases from J, the gap between germline ends came to 7 bases. Here the CDR3 reads CASSFNGNTEAFF. The CDR3 bases are TGTGCCAGCAGCTTTAACGGAAACACTGAAGCTTTCTTT.

This clone came up once. The chain recombines TRBV5-4 with TRBJ2-7; no definite D call. Trimming took 0 bases from V and 2 from J, leaving 6 bases between them. There are 13 residues in the CDR3. Germline CDR1 and CDR2: SGHNT and YYREEE (reference sequence). The CDR3 DNA sequence: TGTGCCAGCAGCTTGGGCACCACCTACGAGCAGTACTTC. Its translation: CASSLGTTYEQYF.

This chain uses TRBV2 with TRBJ2-1; 9 positions agree with TRBD2. The CDR3 loop spans 14 amino acids. Germline V gives CDR1 SNHLY, CDR2 FYNNEI. Trimming cost V 4 bases and J 7 bases; bases outside gene matches: 5. CDR3 DNA sequence: TGTGCCAGCAGTGTCTTAGCGGGGGTGAATGAGCAGTTCTTC. Residues: CASSVLAGVNEQFF.

The chain is built from TRBV4-2 and TRBJ2-1; 11 bases align to TRBD2. This CDR3 has 16 residues. Germline values: CDR1 LGHNA, CDR2 YNFKEQ. V lost 3 bases, J lost 4 bases, and 5 bases stayed unmatched. This chain's CDR3 is CASSQGTSGEYNEQFF. The DNA of the CDR3 is TGTGCCAGCAGCCAGGGGACTAGCGGTGAATACAATGAGCAGTTCTTC.

The chain uses TRBV27 and TRBJ2-7; a weak D match, TRBD2 (5 bases). The CDR3 runs 13 residues. Trimming left V 0 bases short and J 5 bases short, with 8 bases between. Germline V gene lookup returns CDR1 MNHEY and CDR2 SMNVEV (reference sequence). The CDR3 sequence is CASSLSSGNEQYF. For the CDR3, the DNA is TGTGCCAGCAGTTTATCATCCGGGAACGAGCAGTACTTC.

The J gene is TRBJ2-7, the V gene TRBV4-3; 10 positions match TRBD1. CDR3 length equals 14 residues. Unmatched junction bases numbered 2, after V lost 4 bases and J lost 2 bases. The germline gives CDR1 LGHNA, CDR2 YSLEER. This chain's CDR3 is CASSPGTGAYEQYF. CDR3 in DNA: TGCGCCAGCAGCCCCGGGACAGGGGCCTACGAGCAGTACTTC.

This clone was observed a single time. This chain links TRBV19 with TRBJ2-7, with D perhaps TRBD2 (6 bases). The CDR3 consists of 15 residues. CDR1 is LNHDA, CDR2 SQIVND, per germline (reference sequence). Trimming shortened V by 1 base and J by 6 bases, and 16 bases separated the two germline ends. CDR3 protein: CASSIGAAGRFEQYF. The CDR3, as DNA: TGTGCCAGTAGTATAGGGGCAGCGGGCCGGTTCGAGCAGTACTTC.

This chain uses TRBV7-2 with TRBJ1-2; TRBD1 matches 8 bases. CDR1 SGHTA and CDR2 FQGNSA come from the germline V gene. Unmatched junction bases numbered 10, after V lost 2 bases and J lost 8 bases. There are 15 residues in the CDR3. CDR3 in amino acids: CASSLPTGAVRGYTF. CDR3 nucleotide sequence: TGTGCCAGCAGCTTACCGACAGGGGCCGTCAGAGGCTACACCTTC.

V usage is TRBV24-1 and J usage is TRBJ2-1; D may be TRBD1 (6 bases). Germline CDR1 and CDR2: KGHDR and SFDVKD. Trimming cost V 4 bases and J 1 base, with 7 bases left between them. CDR3 size: 14 residues. The CDR3: CATSEGASYNEQFF. The CDR3 DNA follows: TGTGCCACCAGTGAGGGGGCATCCTACAATGAGCAGTTCTTC.

The V gene is TRBV10-3, the J gene TRBJ2-7, with 9 nucleotides matching TRBD1. Germline CDR1 is ENHRY and CDR2 is SYGVKD. The junction had 7 bases not matched to a gene; V was cut back by 5 bases and J by 2 bases. CDR3 size: 15 residues. The CDR3 is CAISPDRGVPYEQYF. CDR3 in DNA: TGTGCCATCAGTCCAGACAGGGGGGTACCCTACGAGCAGTACTTC.

The V and J genes are TRBV4-1 and TRBJ2-7; the D is unclear. V dropped 4 bases and J dropped 3 bases, with 10 bases sitting between them. Looked up from germline, CDR1 is MGHRA and CDR2 is YSYEKL. This CDR3 is built from 13 residues. Here the CDR3 DNA reads TGCGCCAGCAGCCCTCAGGTTGGCTACGAGCAGTACTTC. This encodes CASSPQVGYEQYF.

This chain connects TRBV29-1 to TRBJ1-1; D remains unclear. The V gene's germline CDR1 is SQVTM and CDR2 ANQGSEA. There are 13 residues in the CDR3. The V end lost 3 bases, the J end lost 0 bases, and 8 bases lay between the germline ends. The CDR3 DNA is TGCAGCGTTGAGGTGGCATTGAACACTGAAGCTTTCTTT. Encoded protein: CSVEVALNTEAFF.

The rearrangement uses TRBV19 and TRBJ2-7, with 8 bases aligning to TRBD2. This CDR3 comprises 15 residues. Germline CDR1 reads LNHDA; CDR2 reads SQIVND (reference sequence). Trimming cost V 5 bases and J 3 bases; bases outside gene matches: 9. CDR3 sequence: CASSPRLGTSYEQYF. In nucleotides, the CDR3 is TGTGCCAGTAGTCCCCGGTTAGGGACTAGCTACGAGCAGTACTTC.

V usage is TRBV6-5 and J usage is TRBJ2-1, with TRBD1 identical over 12 bases. The CDR3 totals 16 residues. V lost 4 bases to trimming and J lost 9 bases; unmatched junction nucleotides: 10. Germline V gives CDR1 MNHEY, CDR2 SVGAGI. The CDR3, as DNA: TGTGCCAGCAGTTGGGGACCGGGACAGGGGGCGGGTGAGCAGTTCTTC. Translation gives CASSWGPGQGAGEQFF.